This T cell receptor beta chain came from a study of cytomegalovirus exposure and HLA in healthy donors. CDR1 is SSHAT, CDR2 FNYEAQ, per germline (reference sequence). The CDR3 covers 15 residues. Amplification used 60 Vbeta primers and 13 Jbeta primers. The method was immunoSEQ multiplex PCR; TCRdb's version includes in-frame clones alone and lacks a portion of them. The table has under 95,000 clones, about 8% seen once; the top ten hold 2.3%. Points from the study as a whole: There was a cluster of highly shared sequence variants that was likely a sequencing artifact. In vitro, a few CMV-associated chains proved specific for CMV antigens. A further, later analysis showed that HLA-associated TCR beta chains (compared with equally common others) were more clonally expanded.

In its sample, this clone was seen a few times. What it binds is not known. An end of the junction does not agree with germline; a read error may underlie this. Material for sequencing was PBMCs. The clonotype comes from a man aged 45-60 years in good health and CMV-seronegative. The rearrangement joins TRBV7-7 to TRBJ2-2, with 10 bases identical to TRBD1. The CDR3 coding sequence is TGTGCTAGCAGCCGGGACAGGGGTGATGGCGGGGAGCTGTTTTTT. Translated, it gives CASSRDRGDGGELFF.